This paragraph covers one TCR beta chain sequence. V lost 1 base to trimming and J lost 7 bases, with 8 bases between them. Germline V lookup: CDR1 GTSNPN, CDR2 SVGIG (reference sequence). The CDR3 contains 12 residues. The sample comes from a study of blood T cell repertoires in COVID-19. Data came from immunoSEQ multiplex PCR; TCRdb stores just in-frame clones and leaves some out. The profile shows fewer than 300,000 clones, 85% of them singletons. The genes are TRBV30 and TRBJ2-1, with D uncertain. Sequencing used PBMCs or T cells enriched from blood (not recorded which). The TCR was taken from a woman in her 50s who had recovered from COVID-19. The CDR3, as DNA: TGTGCCTGGAGTGGTCTAGTGAATGAGCAGTTCTTC. This codes for CAWSGLVNEQFF.